These 18 T cell receptor beta chains were sequenced from one sample in a study of response to subunit inactivated influenza vaccine (dated by TCRdb to between 2018 and 2020). Library preparation was by RT-PCR. Data came from an Illumina HiSeq 2500. TCRdb passed the public sequencing reads through fastp at Q25 and MiXCR, retaining productive beta sequences. Here each entry gathers all rows of one CDR3 protein and keeps the most common genes and DNA. Within this sample are over 750,000 distinct CDR3 sequences, with approximately 22% of them counted one time only. The ten largest clones take up 10% to 13% of the sample. Here the sequenced sample was PBMCs from blood, taken 4 to 6 days after vaccination. The source is a man over 45 who received an inactivated influenza vaccine. Donor details come from another sample of the same person, matched by shared clones.

This chain uses TRBV7-2 with TRBJ1-2; D gene uncertain. The V end lost 8 bases, the J end lost 0 bases, and 7 bases lay between the germline ends. CDR3 length: 12 residues. Germline values: CDR1 SGHTA, CDR2 FQGNSA. CDR3 nucleotides: TGTGCCAGCCGACATTCTAACTATGGCTACACCTTC. Translated: CASRHSNYGYTF.

DNA of the CDR3: TGTGCCAGCAGCCAAGATTGGGGAACATCACATTACGAGCAGTACTTC. As protein: CASSQDWGTSHYEQYF. V gene TRBV3-1 combines with J gene TRBJ2-7; D unclear. V was cut by 0 bases and J by 4 bases, with 16 bases left in between. Germline V gene sequence: CDR1 LGHDT, CDR2 YNNKEL (reference sequence). This CDR3 contains 16 residues.

The rearrangement uses TRBV7-2 and TRBJ2-7; weak D call: TRBD2 (6 bases). V lost 2 bases, J lost 3 bases, and 14 bases lay in between. Germline CDR1 and CDR2: SGHTA and FQGNSA. CDR3 length: 15 residues. CDR3 sequence reads: CASSLYSLGGYEQYF. The CDR3 nucleotides are TGTGCCAGCAGCTTATACTCACTGGGGGGCTACGAGCAGTACTTC.

The chain links TRBV20-1 to TRBJ2-3; 8 nucleotides match TRBD2. The germline V gene has CDR1 DFQATT and CDR2 SNEGSKA (reference sequence). J was trimmed by 7 bases and V by 0 bases; bases with no gene match: 9. The CDR3 contains 15 residues. The CDR3 spells CSARENSGMAHTQYF. CDR3 bases: TGCAGTGCTAGAGAGAATAGCGGGATGGCCCATACGCAGTATTTT.

This clonotype was counted only a few times. V and J are TRBV7-2 and TRBJ2-3, with 13 positions matching TRBD2. V gave up 6 bases and J gave up 4 bases; unmatched junction bases: 4. The CDR3 totals 15 residues. Per the germline V gene, CDR1 is SGHTA and CDR2 is FQGNSA. This chain's CDR3 is CASSHTSGGADTQYF. The CDR3 coding sequence is TGTGCCAGCAGTCATACTAGCGGGGGGGCAGATACGCAGTATTTT.

This chain connects TRBV4-3 to TRBJ1-1, with D hard to call. The V and J ends lost 0 bases and 4 bases respectively, with 9 bases between them. This CDR3 comprises 14 residues. The germline V gene has CDR1 LGHNA and CDR2 YSLEER. The CDR3 spells CASSQDPVGTEAFF. The CDR3 bases are TGCGCCAGCAGCCAAGATCCGGTGGGCACTGAAGCTTTCTTT.

This chain uses TRBV18 with TRBJ2-4; 7 positions agree with TRBD1. Germline V CDR1 and CDR2: KGHSH, LQKENI. With V trimmed by 3 bases and J by 4 bases, 0 bases remained unmatched. This CDR3 contains 13 residues. The CDR3 reads CASSPTGKNIQYF. DNA for the CDR3: TGTGCCAGCTCACCGACAGGGAAAAACATTCAGTACTTC.

The chain employs TRBV6-5 and TRBJ2-1, with 8 positions matching TRBD2. Germline V gene data show CDR1 as MNHEY and CDR2 as SVGAGI. J was trimmed by 8 bases and V by 0 bases; bases with no gene match: 6. This CDR3 is built from 15 residues. The CDR3 loop is CASSYSPGLVYEQFF. The CDR3 nucleotides are TGTGCCAGCAGTTACTCCCCGGGACTAGTCTATGAGCAGTTCTTC.

This clonotype was found a few times. The V and J genes are TRBV29-1 and TRBJ1-6, with unresolved D. The ends were cut back, 4 bases at V and 7 bases at J, with 11 bases in the middle. The germline V gene encodes CDR1 SQVTM and CDR2 ANQGSEA. This CDR3 contains 13 residues. The CDR3 DNA is TGCAGCGTTGCGCAGGAAGTCAATTCACCCCTCCACTTT. Translation gives CSVAQEVNSPLHF.

This chain uses TRBV29-1 with TRBJ2-7; the match to TRBD1 covers 8 bases. J gave up 6 bases and V 6 bases, and 16 bases lay outside the gene matches. CDR1 SQVTM and CDR2 ANQGSEA come from the germline V gene. This CDR3 is 15 amino acids long. In DNA, the CDR3 is TGCAGCGTCGCCCCGACCCTGCAGGGGGCGGGCGAGCAGTACTTC. Translation: CSVAPTLQGAGEQYF.

The chain couples TRBV24-1 to TRBJ2-2; perhaps TRBD1 as D (6 bases). With 1 base removed from V and 5 bases from J, the gap between germline ends came to 19 bases. Germline V lookup: CDR1 KGHDR, CDR2 SFDVKD. The CDR3 covers 18 residues. CDR3 amino acids: CATSDLGFRGRGTGELFF. As DNA, the CDR3 is TGTGCCACCAGTGATTTAGGTTTCAGGGGAAGAGGGACCGGGGAGCTGTTTTTT.

This clonotype was counted a few times. The rearrangement uses TRBV10-1 and TRBJ2-5, with TRBD2 as a possible D gene (6 bases). Germline V CDR1 and CDR2: WNHNN, SYGVQD (reference sequence). With 3 bases removed from V and 5 bases from J, the gap between germline ends came to 16 bases. The CDR3 is 15 residues long. CDR3: CASSDGGDGGETQYF. The CDR3, as DNA: TGCGCCAGCAGTGACGGAGGGGATGGGGGTGAGACCCAGTACTTC.

The chain has TRBV6-1 and TRBJ1-2, with a tentative D call TRBD1 (6 bases). The V gene's germline CDR1 is MNHNS and CDR2 SASEGT. The CDR3 covers 15 residues. Trimming removed 7 bases from V and 0 bases from J, with 15 bases in between. CDR3 region: CASNANRAANYGYTF. The CDR3 bases are TGTGCCAGCAACGCGAACAGGGCGGCTAACTATGGCTACACCTTC.

This clonotype came up a few times. The chain recombines TRBV28 with TRBJ2-5, with a possible D match to TRBD2 (5 bases). Germline CDR1 and CDR2: MDHEN and SYDVKM. V gave up 3 bases and J gave up 4 bases, with 12 bases separating them. This CDR3 is built from 14 residues. The CDR3 loop reads CASSLRPSGETQYF. Here the CDR3 DNA reads TGTGCCAGCAGTTTGCGTCCCAGCGGAGAGACCCAGTACTTC.

In its sample, this clonotype was seen a few times. CDR3 amino acids: CASSRMEDTQYF. Written as DNA, the CDR3 is TGTGCCAGCAGTCGAATGGAAGATACGCAGTATTTT. The rearrangement joins TRBV6-1 to TRBJ2-3; D unresolved. V was clipped by 5 bases and J by 5 bases, with 8 bases between them. This CDR3 spans 12 amino acids. Germline loops: CDR1 MNHNS, CDR2 SASEGT.

This clonotype was observed a few times. The chain links TRBV7-9 to TRBJ2-1; D gene uncertain. Trimming took 2 bases from V and 9 from J, leaving 11 bases between them. This CDR3 has 13 residues. CDR1 is SEHNR and CDR2 is FQNEAQ in the germline V gene (reference sequence). The CDR3 coding sequence is TGTGCCAGCAGCTTACAATACCCCACTGAGCAGTTCTTC. This encodes CASSLQYPTEQFF.

The J gene is TRBJ2-3, the V gene TRBV9, with 8 positions matching TRBD2. Trimming removed 0 bases from V and 4 bases from J; junction bases left unmatched: 7. From germline, CDR1 is SGDLS and CDR2 YYNGEE. CDR3 size: 16 residues. The CDR3 sequence: CASSVVSGIPPDTQYF. CDR3 coding DNA: TGTGCCAGCAGCGTAGTTAGCGGGATCCCGCCAGATACGCAGTATTTT. Full variable domain (rest looked up from reference TRBV9 and TRBJ2-3): DSGVTQTPKHLITATGQRVTLRCSPRSGDLSVYWYQQSLDQGLQFLIQYYNGEERAKGNILERFSAQQFPDLHSELNLSSLELGDSALYFCASSVVSGIPPDTQYFGPGTRLTVL.

The sample holds a few counts of this clonotype. The chain recombines TRBV12-3 or TRBV12-4 with TRBJ2-4; 7 nucleotides align to TRBD1. J was trimmed by 15 bases and V by 3 bases; bases with no gene match: 8. The CDR3 is 12 residues long. CDR3 protein: CASSLGQGVLYF. The CDR3 DNA is TGTGCCAGCAGTTTGGGCCAGGGGGTCCTGTACTTC.